This T cell receptor beta chain was identified in a study of cytomegalovirus exposure and HLA in healthy donors. It was with 60 Vbeta and 13 Jbeta primers that the PCR ran. Profiling relied on immunoSEQ multiplex PCR, and the TCRdb table lists in-frame clones only, not all of them. The sample comprises roughly 100,000 clones, around 74% of which are singletons, and 1.5% to 2% rests with the top ten. Findings and caveats of the study: Later on, a genetic analysis was performed. It linked a missense variant in DCLRE1C with V- and J-gene trimming of TCR beta. Most TCR sequences were seen very rarely across donors, but some public TCRs occurred in many.

A note on this clone: The target antigen is unknown.

J was trimmed by 11 bases and V by 5 bases; bases with no gene match: 15. This CDR3 has 15 residues. Germline V gene data show CDR1 as LNHNV and CDR2 as YYDKDF (reference sequence). V and J are TRBV15 and TRBJ2-5; TRBD2 agrees at 9 bases. The sequence derives from a woman in her forties in good health and CMV-seronegative. The sequenced material came from PBMCs. CDR3 in DNA: TGTGCCACCAGCGGTTTAGCGGGAGTGGAGGTTGAGCAGTACTTC. It codes for CATSGLAGVEVEQYF.